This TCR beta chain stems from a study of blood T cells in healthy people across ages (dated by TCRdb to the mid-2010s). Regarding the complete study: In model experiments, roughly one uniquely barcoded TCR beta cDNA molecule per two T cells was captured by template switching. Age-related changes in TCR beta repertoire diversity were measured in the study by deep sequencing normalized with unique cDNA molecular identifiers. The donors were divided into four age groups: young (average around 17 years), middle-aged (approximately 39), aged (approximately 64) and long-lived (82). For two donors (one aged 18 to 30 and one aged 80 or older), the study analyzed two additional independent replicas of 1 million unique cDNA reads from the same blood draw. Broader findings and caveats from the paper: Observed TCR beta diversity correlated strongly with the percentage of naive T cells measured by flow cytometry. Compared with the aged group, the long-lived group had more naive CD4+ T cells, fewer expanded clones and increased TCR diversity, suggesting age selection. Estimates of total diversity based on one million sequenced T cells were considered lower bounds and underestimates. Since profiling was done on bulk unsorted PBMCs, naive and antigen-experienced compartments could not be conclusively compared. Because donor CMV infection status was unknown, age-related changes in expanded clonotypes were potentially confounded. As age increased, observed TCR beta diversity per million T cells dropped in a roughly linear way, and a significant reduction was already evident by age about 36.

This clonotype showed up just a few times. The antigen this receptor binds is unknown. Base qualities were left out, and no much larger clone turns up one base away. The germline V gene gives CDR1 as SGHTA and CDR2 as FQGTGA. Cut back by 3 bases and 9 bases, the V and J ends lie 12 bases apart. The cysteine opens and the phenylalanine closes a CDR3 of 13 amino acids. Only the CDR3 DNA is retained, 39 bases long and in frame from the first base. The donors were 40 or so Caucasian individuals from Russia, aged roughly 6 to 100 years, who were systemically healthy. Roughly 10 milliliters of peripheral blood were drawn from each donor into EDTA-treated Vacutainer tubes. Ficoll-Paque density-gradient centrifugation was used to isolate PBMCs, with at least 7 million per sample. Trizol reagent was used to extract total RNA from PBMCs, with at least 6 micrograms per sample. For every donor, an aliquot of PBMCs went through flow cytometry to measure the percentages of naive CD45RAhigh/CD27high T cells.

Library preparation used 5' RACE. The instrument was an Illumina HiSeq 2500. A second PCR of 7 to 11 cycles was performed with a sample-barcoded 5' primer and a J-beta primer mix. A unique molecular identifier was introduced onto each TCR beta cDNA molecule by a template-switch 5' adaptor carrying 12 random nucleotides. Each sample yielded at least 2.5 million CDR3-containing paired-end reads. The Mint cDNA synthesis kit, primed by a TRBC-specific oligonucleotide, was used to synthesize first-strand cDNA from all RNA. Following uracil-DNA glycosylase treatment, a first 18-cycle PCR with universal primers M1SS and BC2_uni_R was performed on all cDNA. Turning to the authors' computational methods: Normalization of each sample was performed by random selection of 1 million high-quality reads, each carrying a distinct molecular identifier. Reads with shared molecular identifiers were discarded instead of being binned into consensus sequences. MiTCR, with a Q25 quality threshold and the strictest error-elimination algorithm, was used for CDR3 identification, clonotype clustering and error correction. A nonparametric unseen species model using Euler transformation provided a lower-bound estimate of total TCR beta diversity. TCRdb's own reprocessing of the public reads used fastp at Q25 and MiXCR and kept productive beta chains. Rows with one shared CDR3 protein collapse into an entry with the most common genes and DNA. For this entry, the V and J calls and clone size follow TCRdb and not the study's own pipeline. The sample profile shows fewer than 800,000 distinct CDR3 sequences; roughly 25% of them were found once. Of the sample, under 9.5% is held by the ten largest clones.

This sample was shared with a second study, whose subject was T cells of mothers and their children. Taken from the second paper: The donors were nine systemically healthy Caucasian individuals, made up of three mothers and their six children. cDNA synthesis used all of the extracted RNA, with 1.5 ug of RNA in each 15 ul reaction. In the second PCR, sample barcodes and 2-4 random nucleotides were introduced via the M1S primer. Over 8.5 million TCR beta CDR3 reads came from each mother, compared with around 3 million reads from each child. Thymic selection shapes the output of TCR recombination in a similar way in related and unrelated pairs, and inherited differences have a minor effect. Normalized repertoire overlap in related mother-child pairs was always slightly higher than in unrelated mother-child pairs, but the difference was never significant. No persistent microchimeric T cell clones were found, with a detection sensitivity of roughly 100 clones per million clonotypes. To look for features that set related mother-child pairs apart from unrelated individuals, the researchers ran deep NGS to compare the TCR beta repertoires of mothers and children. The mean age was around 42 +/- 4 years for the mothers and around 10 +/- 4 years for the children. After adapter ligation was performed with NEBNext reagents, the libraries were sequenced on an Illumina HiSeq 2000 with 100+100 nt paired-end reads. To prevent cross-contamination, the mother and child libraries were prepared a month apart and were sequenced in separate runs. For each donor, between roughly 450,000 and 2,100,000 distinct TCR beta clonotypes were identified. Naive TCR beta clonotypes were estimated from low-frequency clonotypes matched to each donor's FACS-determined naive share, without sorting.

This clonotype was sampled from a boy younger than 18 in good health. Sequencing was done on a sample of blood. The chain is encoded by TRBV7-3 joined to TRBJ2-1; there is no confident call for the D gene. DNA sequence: TGTGCCAGCAGCTTGGGCGGTCGGAGTGAGCAGTTCTTC. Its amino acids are CASSLGGRSEQFF.